Each of the 18 T cell receptor beta chains below was sequenced from the same sample in a study of shared clonotypes between healthy human individuals. TCRdb keeps only in-frame clones here, not all; method: immunoSEQ multiplex PCR. Counted here are around 500,000 clones, around 78% occurring once; the ten biggest clones make up over 10%. Material: PBMCs. These receptors all come from a woman aged 40 to 50 in good health. Some clones in this sample may be carry-over from other donors' samples.

This chain connects TRBV29-1 to TRBJ2-7; no reliable D call. V dropped 7 bases and J dropped 1 base, with 11 bases sitting between them. The CDR3 is 12 amino acids. Germline CDR1 is SQVTM and CDR2 is ANQGSEA. CDR3 coding DNA: TGCAGCGCGTCTCAGACTTCCTACGAGCAGTACTTC. It encodes CSASQTSYEQYF.

This sequence joins TRBV5-1 and TRBJ2-1; D ambiguous. V dropped 4 bases and J dropped 7 bases, with 6 bases sitting between them. Germline CDR1 and CDR2: SGHRS and YFSETQ. CDR3 size: 11 residues. DNA for the CDR3: TGCGCCAGCAGCCTAGGAAATGAGCAGTTCTTC. As protein: CASSLGNEQFF.

The chain links TRBV28 to TRBJ2-5, with D uncertain. In germline, CDR1 is MDHEN, CDR2 SYDVKM. This CDR3 has 15 residues. Trimming pared 5 bases from V and 1 base from J, leaving 14 bases between. CDR3 nucleotides: TGTGCCAGCAGTGTCGGTCTTTCACCCCAAGAGACCCAGTACTTC. The encoded protein is CASSVGLSPQETQYF.

V usage is TRBV5-1 and J usage is TRBJ2-2, with D possibly being TRBD1 (6 bases). The germline V gene encodes CDR1 SGHRS and CDR2 YFSETQ. The ends were cut back, 3 bases at V and 1 base at J, with 7 bases in the middle. This CDR3 is 14 amino acids long. The chain's CDR3 is CASSSTGNTGELFF. Here the CDR3 DNA reads TGCGCCAGCAGCTCGACAGGGAACACCGGGGAGCTGTTTTTT.

The V call is TRBV7-9, the J call TRBJ2-7; no clear D gene. The CDR3 consists of 17 residues. In germline, CDR1 is SEHNR, CDR2 FQNEAQ (reference sequence). Trimming shortened V by 5 bases and J by 2 bases, and 22 bases separated the two germline ends. CDR3 sequence (DNA): TGTGCCAGCAGCGCGAACAGAAACCCCACTCGGGCCTACGAGCAGTACTTC. This gives the protein CASSANRNPTRAYEQYF. Variable domain in full (rest from reference TRBV7-9 and TRBJ2-7): DTGVSQNPRHKITKRGQNVTFRCDPISEHNRLYWYRQTLGQGPEFLTYFQNEAQLEKSRLLSDRFSAERPKGSFSTLEIQRTEQGDSAMYLCASSANRNPTRAYEQYFGPGTRLTVT.

The rearrangement joins TRBV20-1 to TRBJ2-1; D is unclear. The CDR3 sequence is 10 residues long. Trimming took off 8 bases at V and 5 bases at J, with 7 bases between the two ends. The V gene's germline CDR1 is DFQATT and CDR2 SNEGSKA (reference sequence). The CDR3 reads CSPRDNEQFF. DNA for the CDR3: TGCAGTCCAAGGGACAATGAGCAGTTCTTC.

This sequence joins TRBV7-9 and TRBJ1-1; D is unresolved. The germline gives CDR1 SEHNR, CDR2 FQNEAQ (reference sequence). The CDR3 is made up of 14 amino acids. V lost 5 bases and J lost 5, with 15 bases in between. DNA of the CDR3: TGTGCCAGCAGCCCAAATTTAGGCCAGACTGAAGCTTTCTTT. This sequence encodes CASSPNLGQTEAFF.

The chain employs TRBV6-1 and TRBJ2-7; 10 bases match TRBD1. The V gene's germline CDR1 is MNHNS and CDR2 SASEGT. V was pared by 2 bases and J by 3 bases, with 7 bases of the junction left unmatched. The CDR3 sequence is 16 residues long. The CDR3 reads CASSESATGGFYEQYF. The CDR3 nucleotides are TGTGCCAGCAGTGAATCGGCGACAGGGGGCTTCTACGAGCAGTACTTC.

The rearrangement links TRBV11-2 to TRBJ2-3, with D uncertain. This CDR3 has 14 amino acids. Germline V gene lookup returns CDR1 SGHAT and CDR2 FQNNGV. Deletions cut 1 base from V and 2 bases from J, with 7 bases between. The CDR3 loop reads CASSLASITDTQYF. The DNA of the CDR3 is TGTGCCAGCAGCTTAGCATCCATCACAGATACGCAGTATTTT.

This sequence joins TRBV18 and TRBJ1-1; no clear D. The CDR3 extends over 13 amino acids. The germline V gene encodes CDR1 KGHSH and CDR2 LQKENI. The V end lost 0 bases, the J end lost 6 bases, and 8 bases lay between the germline ends. In DNA form, the CDR3 reads TGTGCCAGCTCACCACCGTCCGGGCCTGAAGCTTTCTTT. Translating gives CASSPPSGPEAFF.

This chain uses TRBV20-1 with TRBJ2-1, with 7 bases that match TRBD2. Losses at the gene ends were 8 bases for V and 6 bases for J; bases not matched to a gene: 4. This CDR3 is built from 11 residues. The germline V gene encodes CDR1 DFQATT and CDR2 SNEGSKA (reference sequence). The CDR3 reads CSPRGSNEQFF. The CDR3, as DNA: TGCAGTCCCCGCGGGAGCAATGAGCAGTTCTTC.

CDR3 residues: CASSFSGGEQFF. Written as DNA, the CDR3 is TGTGCCAGCAGCTTTTCCGGGGGGGAGCAGTTCTTC. This chain joins TRBV5-6 and TRBJ2-1, with TRBD2 identical over 7 bases. CDR1 is SGHDT and CDR2 is YYEEEE in the germline V gene. V dropped 2 bases and J dropped 10; count of bases not matched to a gene: 3. This CDR3 has 12 amino acids. The variable domain in full, with the rest retrieved from reference TRBV5-6 and TRBJ2-1, is DAGVTQSPTHLIKTRGQQVTLRCSPKSGHDTVSWYQQALGQGPQFIFQYYEEEERQRGNFPDRFSGHQFPNYSSELNVNALLLGDSALYLCASSFSGGEQFFGPGTRLTVL.

The rearrangement joins TRBV18 to TRBJ1-3; TRBD1 agrees at 7 bases. Trimming took 2 bases from V and 3 from J; bases not matched to a gene: 4. CDR3 length equals 15 residues. Germline V gene data show CDR1 as KGHSH and CDR2 as LQKENI. Written as DNA, the CDR3 is TGTGCCAGCTCACCAACAGGGGATGGTGGAAACACCATATATTTT. Residues: CASSPTGDGGNTIYF.

The chain couples TRBV15 to TRBJ2-5; 11 nucleotides match TRBD1. V was clipped by 7 bases and J by 9 bases; unmatched bases: 25. The CDR3 runs 19 residues. The germline V gene encodes CDR1 LNHNV and CDR2 YYDKDF (reference sequence). The CDR3 reads CATTHPIGAGTGGKGAQYF. In DNA, the CDR3 is TGTGCCACCACCCATCCCATAGGCGCGGGGACAGGGGGAAAAGGGGCCCAGTACTTC.

Concerning this clone itself: The identical CDR3 is also encoded by other nucleotide sequences in the sample. The chain employs TRBV11-2 and TRBJ1-1; 10 nucleotides agree with TRBD1. Trimming removed 5 bases from V and 1 base from J; junction bases left unmatched: 4. The length of the CDR3 is 15 residues. Germline V gives CDR1 SGHAT, CDR2 FQNNGV. The DNA of the CDR3 is TGTGCCAGCAGCCCCCGGACAGGGGGGAACACTGAAGCTTTCTTT. It encodes CASSPRTGGNTEAFF. The entire variable domain, with the rest obtained from reference TRBV11-2 and TRBJ1-1, is as follows: EAGVAQSPRYKIIEKRQSVAFWCNPISGHATLYWYQQILGQGPKLLIQFQNNGVVDDSQLPKDRFSAERLKGVDSTLKIQPAKLEDSAVYLCASSPRTGGNTEAFFGQGTRLTVV.

This chain joins TRBV6-5 and TRBJ2-1, with unresolved D. V lost 2 bases and J lost 4, with 15 bases in between. Looked up from germline, CDR1 is MNHEY and CDR2 is SVGAGI. This CDR3 contains 16 residues. In nucleotides, the CDR3 is TGTGCCAGCAGTTACGGCTCGAGTACAATTTACAATGAGCAGTTCTTC. Its protein product is CASSYGSSTIYNEQFF.

V usage is TRBV30 and J usage is TRBJ1-2; maybe TRBD1 (5 bases). Trimming took 4 bases from V and 2 from J, leaving 14 bases between them. There are 14 residues in the CDR3. Germline V CDR1 and CDR2: GTSNPN, SVGIG (reference sequence). In DNA form, the CDR3 reads TGTGCCTGGAAAGACAAGACAGAAAACTATGGCTACACCTTC. This codes for CAWKDKTENYGYTF.

This clone was observed a handful of times. A read error is possible here, since a much larger clone lies one base away. The V call is TRBV7-8, the J call TRBJ2-7; TRBD2 agrees at 7 bases. The CDR3 spans 13 residues. CDR1 is SGHVS, CDR2 FQNEAQ, per germline. V lost 5 bases and J lost 2; bases outside the gene matches: 3. In nucleotides, the CDR3 is TGTGCCAGCAGCCACGGACTAGCCTACGAGCAGTACTTC. Protein product: CASSHGLAYEQYF. Combining the CDR3 with reference TRBV7-8 and TRBJ2-7 gives the whole variable domain GAGVSQSPRYKVAKRGQDVALRCDPISGHVSLFWYQQALGQGPEFLTYFQNEAQLDKSGLPSDRFFAERPEGSVSTLKIQRTQQEDSAVYLCASSHGLAYEQYFGPGTRLTVT.